This T cell receptor beta chain was sequenced during a study of shared clonotypes between healthy human individuals. Overall study: Researchers drew samples from a couple of women and three men aged 18 to 49.

Study-wide points: Some clonotypes were shared by all four sorted-subset donors, while others were not shared. The non-shared ones had lower generation probabilities than the shared ones.

In the authors' workflow: Junction-only sequences without quality scores were provided by ImmunoSEQ, so filtering was different. Profiled with immunoSEQ multiplex PCR; TCRdb holds only in-frame clones, not every one. V, J and clone size are those of that table, while D and trimming were read from the DNA. The sample holds around 2.3 million clones; about 94% are singletons and the top ten take approximately 0.13%. CDR1 and CDR2 (germline): SGHRS, YFSETQ. The CDR3 is 13 residues long. With V trimmed by 3 bases and J by 9 bases, 5 bases remained unmatched. With respect to this clone: Its antigen is still unknown.

This sequence was found in a man between 18 and 29 years old in good health. V gene TRBV5-1 combines with J gene TRBJ1-5; 8 bases align to TRBD1. The sample was naive CD4+ T cells sorted from blood. This sample's subset: CD45RA+ positively selected. CDR3 bases: TGCGCCAGCAGCTACGGACAGGGCGGGCCCCAGCATTTT. Its translation is CASSYGQGGPQHF.